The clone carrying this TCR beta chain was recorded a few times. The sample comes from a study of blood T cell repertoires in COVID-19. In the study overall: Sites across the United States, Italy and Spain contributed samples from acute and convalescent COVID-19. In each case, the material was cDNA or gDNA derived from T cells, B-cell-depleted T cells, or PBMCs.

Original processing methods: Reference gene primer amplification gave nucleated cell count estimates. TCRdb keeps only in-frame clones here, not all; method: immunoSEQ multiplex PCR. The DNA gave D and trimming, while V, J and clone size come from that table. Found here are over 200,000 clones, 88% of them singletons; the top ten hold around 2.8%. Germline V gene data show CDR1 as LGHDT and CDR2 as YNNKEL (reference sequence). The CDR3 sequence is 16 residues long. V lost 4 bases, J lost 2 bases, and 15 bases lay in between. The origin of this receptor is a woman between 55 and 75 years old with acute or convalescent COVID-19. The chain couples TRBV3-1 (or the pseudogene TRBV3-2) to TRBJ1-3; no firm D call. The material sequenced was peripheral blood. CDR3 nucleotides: TGTGCCAGCAGCCGCGGTAGGGCCGGGGCTGGAAACACCATATATTTT. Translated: CASSRGRAGAGNTIYF.